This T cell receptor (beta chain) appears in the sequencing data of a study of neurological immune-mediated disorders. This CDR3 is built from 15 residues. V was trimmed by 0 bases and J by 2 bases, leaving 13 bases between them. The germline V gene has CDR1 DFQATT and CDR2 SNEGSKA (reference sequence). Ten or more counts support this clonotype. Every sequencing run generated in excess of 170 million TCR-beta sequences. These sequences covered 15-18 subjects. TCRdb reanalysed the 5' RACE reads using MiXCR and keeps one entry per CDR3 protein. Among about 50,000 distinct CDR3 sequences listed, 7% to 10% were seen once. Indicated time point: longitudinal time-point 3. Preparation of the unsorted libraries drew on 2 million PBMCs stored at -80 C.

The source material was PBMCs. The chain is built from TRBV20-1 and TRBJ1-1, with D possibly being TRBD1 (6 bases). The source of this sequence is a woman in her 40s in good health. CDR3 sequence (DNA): TGCAGTGCTAGAGATTCAAGGGGGTCAAACACTGAAGCTTTCTTT. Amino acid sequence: CSARDSRGSNTEAFF.